This TCR beta chain was documented in a study of tissue T cells after allogeneic stem cell transplantation. For the study at large: Viable blood and marrow gave sorted CD3+ T cells if numbers allowed.

As for this clone: Its antigen is unidentified.

CDR3 sequences, V/J genes, frequencies and template counts came from survey-depth TCRbeta sequencing. Profiled with immunoSEQ multiplex PCR; TCRdb holds only in-frame clones, not every one. The repertoire includes some 25,000 clones, about 90% of them detected once, and 1.5% to 2.5% sits in the top ten. This CDR3 contains 16 residues. V was pared by 0 bases and J by 5 bases, with 5 bases of the junction left unmatched. Per the germline V gene, CDR1 is LNHDA and CDR2 is SQIVND (reference sequence). Study observations and caveats: The patient cohort was small and clinically heterogeneous, with limited sampling depth. Within patients, tissue anatomy strongly shaped TCR repertoire composition.

The V and J genes are TRBV19 and TRBJ2-3; 10 nucleotides line up with TRBD2. Sequencing was performed on blood, taken before transplantation. This receptor was obtained from a male donor older than 55 who later had graft-versus-host disease after an allogeneic stem cell transplant. Here the CDR3 DNA reads TGTGCCAGTAGTATAGAATCTAGCGGGAGTGGAGATACGCAGTATTTT. Its translation: CASSIESSGSGDTQYF. Full variable domain (missing parts from reference TRBV19 and TRBJ2-3): DGGITQSPKYLFRKEGQNVTLSCEQNLNHDAMYWYRQDPGQGLRLIYYSQIVNDFQKGDIAEGYSVSREKKESFPLTVTSAQKNPTAFYLCASSIESSGSGDTQYFGPGTRLTVL.